The 24 T cell receptor beta chains reported below all come from one sample, sequenced in a study of post-analysis software for immune sequencing data. Regarding the study as a whole: Included in a set of 5 or 6 TRBV segments more frequent in patients than controls were TRBV5-6, TRBV5-1 and TRBV20-1.

Included in the TCR beta cDNA libraries were unique molecular identifiers. TCRdb independently ran MiXCR on the PCR reads; one entry per CDR3 protein. The sample lists about 200,000 distinct CDR3 sequences, around 30% occurring once. Their antigens remain unidentified. The sample comprised blood. These receptors came from a girl younger than 18 with multiple sclerosis.

This clonotype was observed at least ten times. The chain is built from TRBV5-1 and TRBJ2-7; weak D call: TRBD2 (6 bases). This CDR3 comprises 14 residues. Germline V gene sequence: CDR1 SGHRS, CDR2 YFSETQ. V was shortened by 3 bases and J by 1 base, with 11 bases between the two germline ends. The CDR3 loop reads CASSSGAGSYEQYF. The CDR3, as DNA: TGCGCCAGCAGCTCGGGAGCCGGTTCCTACGAGCAGTACTTC.

This clonotype was counted at least ten times. V usage is TRBV12-3 or TRBV12-4 and J usage is TRBJ1-2; D uncertain. Trimming left V 5 bases short and J 7 bases short, with 11 bases between. This CDR3 is built from 12 residues. As DNA, the CDR3 is TGTGCCAGCAGTCCGCCCACGGGTGGCTACACCTTC. Amino acids: CASSPPTGGYTF.

V gene TRBV3-1 combines with J gene TRBJ1-2; D gene unclear. The CDR3 spans 14 residues. Germline values: CDR1 LGHDT, CDR2 YNNKEL (reference sequence). V was cut by 4 bases and J by 8 bases, with 17 bases left in between. CDR3 coding DNA: TGTGCCAGCAGCCTCAAGGGCAGGTTTAGAGGCTACACCTTC. Amino acid sequence: CASSLKGRFRGYTF.

V usage is TRBV29-1 and J usage is TRBJ1-1; no definite D call. Germline V gene lookup returns CDR1 SQVTM and CDR2 ANQGSEA. The CDR3 consists of 13 residues. V lost 5 bases to trimming and J lost 0 bases, with 10 bases between them. The CDR3 coding sequence is TGCAGCGTTTGGGAGGGAATGAACACTGAAGCTTTCTTT. It encodes CSVWEGMNTEAFF.

This clonotype came up a few times. The chain combines TRBV4-2 with TRBJ2-5; no firm D call. The germline V and J ends were trimmed by 4 bases and 1 base, with 31 bases remaining between them. Germline CDR1 reads LGHNA; CDR2 reads YNFKEQ. The CDR3 is 21 residues long. Here the CDR3 reads CASSPQTVGRETGIAQETQYF. DNA of the CDR3: TGTGCCAGCAGCCCCCAGACCGTCGGCCGCGAGACGGGTATCGCCCAAGAGACCCAGTACTTC.

This clonotype was detected ten times or more. The rearrangement links TRBV5-6 to TRBJ1-2; D uncertain. Trimming removed 0 bases at V and 4 bases at J, with 10 bases between. The CDR3 is 14 residues long. CDR1 and CDR2 (germline): SGHDT, YYEEEE. Here the CDR3 reads CASSLVFRSYGYTF. In nucleotides, the CDR3 is TGTGCCAGCAGCTTGGTTTTTAGATCCTATGGCTACACCTTC.

The chain recombines TRBV3-1 with TRBJ2-1; TRBD2 agrees at 11 bases. Germline CDR1 and CDR2: LGHDT and YNNKEL (reference sequence). Unmatched junction bases numbered 7, after V lost 8 bases and J lost 7 bases. CDR3 size: 14 residues. The CDR3 DNA reads TGTGCCAGCCAACTAGCGGGAGTGGGTAATGAGCAGTTCTTC. Amino acid sequence: CASQLAGVGNEQFF.

This clonotype was seen at least ten times. The CDR3 here is CASSLVFGTGGSYNEQFF. Here the CDR3 DNA reads TGTGCCAGCAGCTTAGTTTTCGGGACAGGGGGCTCCTACAATGAGCAGTTCTTC. The J gene is TRBJ2-1, the V gene TRBV11-2; 11 nucleotides line up with TRBD1. Germline CDR1 reads SGHAT; CDR2 reads FQNNGV. This CDR3 has 18 amino acids. After removal of 1 base from V and 0 bases from J, the junction contained 5 bases not matched to a gene.

In its sample, this clonotype was seen a few times. In DNA form, the CDR3 reads TGCAGTGCTAGGCTAGCGAACACTGAAGCTTTCTTT. This codes for CSARLANTEAFF. V gene TRBV20-1 combines with J gene TRBJ1-1; no firm D call. Trimming shortened V by 3 bases and J by 1 base, and 6 bases separated the two germline ends. The CDR3 length is 12 residues. Germline-derived CDR1 and CDR2 are DFQATT and SNEGSKA (reference sequence).

The chain combines TRBV28 with TRBJ2-5; 8 bases are shared with TRBD1. The J call may be faulty, since TRBJ2-7 better matches the DNA end. The CDR3 totals 16 residues. The germline V gene has CDR1 MDHEN and CDR2 SYDVKM. The CDR3 coding sequence is TGTGCCAGCAGTTTACCAGGCGGGACAGGCCTCTCCGAGCAGTACTTC. The encoded protein is CASSLPGGTGLSEQYF.

This clonotype was counted only a few times. The chain links TRBV15 to TRBJ2-3; possibly TRBD1 or TRBD2 for D (7 bases each). V was cut by 0 bases and J by 5 bases, with 18 bases left in between. This CDR3 comprises 17 residues. Germline V gene data show CDR1 as LNHNV and CDR2 as YYDKDF (reference sequence). As DNA, the CDR3 is TGTGCCACCAGCAGAGATGCCGAGGGGGCGGGAGTAGATACGCAGTATTTT. Translating it yields CATSRDAEGAGVDTQYF.

The table lists this clonotype with a few counts. The chain recombines TRBV6-5 with TRBJ1-2; unclear D gene. The length of the CDR3 is 15 residues. Germline loops: CDR1 MNHEY, CDR2 SVGAGI. The V and J ends lost 0 bases and 3 bases respectively, with 11 bases between them. Here the CDR3 DNA reads TGTGCCAGCAGTTACTCGTGGTTGGTGGACTATGGCTACACCTTC. Translation gives CASSYSWLVDYGYTF.

The table lists this clonotype with a count of one. J is TRBJ2-7 and V is TRBV27; maybe TRBD1 (6 bases). CDR1 and CDR2 from the germline V gene are MNHEY and SMNVEV (reference sequence). Between the trimmed V and J ends, which lost 4 bases and 6 bases, there was a span of 16 bases. The CDR3 consists of 14 residues. The CDR3 region has the DNA TGTGCCAGCAGTTGTCGAGGGGGAGAGGCCGAGCAGTACTTC. This translates into CASSCRGGEAEQYF.

V and J are TRBV12-3 or TRBV12-4 and TRBJ2-4; 9 bases line up with TRBD2. The DNA matches TRBJ2-7 better at its end, which makes the J call doubtful. The CDR3 contains 14 residues. The chain's CDR3 is CASSPSGAHYEQYF. CDR3 DNA: TGTGCCAGCAGTCCTAGCGGGGCCCACTACGAGCAGTACTTC.

This clonotype was recorded at least ten times. V is TRBV6-2 or TRBV6-3 and J is TRBJ2-5, with unresolved D. The CDR3 covers 13 residues. V was shortened by 7 bases and J by 7 bases, with 16 bases between the two germline ends. CDR1 MNHEY and CDR2 SVGEGT come from the germline V gene. CDR3 region: CASTYTEKGTQYF. The CDR3 nucleotides read TGTGCCAGCACCTACACCGAGAAAGGGACCCAGTACTTC.

V is TRBV10-3 and J is TRBJ2-5, with 9 bases identical to TRBD1. V lost 10 bases and J lost 4; bases outside the gene matches: 7. This CDR3 comprises 13 residues. The germline gives CDR1 ENHRY, CDR2 SYGVKD. CDR3: CATSSDRGETQYF. DNA for the CDR3: TGTGCCACCAGCTCGGACAGGGGAGAGACCCAGTACTTC.

Details on this clonotype: With a much larger clone just one base away, this may be a read error. This sequence joins TRBV7-9 and TRBJ2-3; D is possibly TRBD1 (7 bases). Germline CDR1 SEHNR, CDR2 FQNEAQ (reference sequence). The CDR3 spans 15 residues. V lost 7 bases to trimming and J lost 1 base, with 15 bases between them. CDR3 region: CASNAGQSGTDTQYF. CDR3 nucleotide sequence: TGTGCCAGCAACGCGGGACAGTCTGGCACAGATACGCAGTATTTT.

The table lists this clonotype with many counts. The genes are TRBV20-1 and TRBJ2-6, with a tentative D call TRBD1 (6 bases). CDR3 length: 14 amino acids. Germline CDR1 and CDR2: DFQATT and SNEGSKA (reference sequence). With 4 bases removed from V and 2 bases from J, the gap between germline ends came to 9 bases. The CDR3 here is CSATTGTGANVLTF. As DNA, the CDR3 is TGCAGTGCTACCACAGGGACTGGGGCCAACGTCCTGACTTTC.

This clonotype is termed medium-sized (0.01 to 0.1%). This chain joins TRBV7-2 and TRBJ2-7, with 9 bases aligning to TRBD2. This CDR3 is built from 14 residues. V lost 3 bases to trimming and J lost 5 bases; unmatched junction nucleotides: 5. CDR1 and CDR2 (germline): SGHTA, FQGNSA. The CDR3 protein is CASSLASGNHEQYF. For the CDR3, the DNA is TGTGCCAGCAGCTTGGCTAGCGGGAACCACGAGCAGTACTTC.

The table lists this clonotype with many counts. The genes are TRBV28 and TRBJ2-1; 11 bases match TRBD2. The J segment lost 5 bases and the V segment lost 7 bases, leaving 7 bases of the junction unmatched. Per the germline V gene, CDR1 is MDHEN and CDR2 is SYDVKM. This CDR3 contains 15 residues. The DNA for the CDR3 is TGTGCCAGCATCCTTGGGACTAGCGGAAACAATGAGCAGTTCTTC. This translates into CASILGTSGNNEQFF. Combining the CDR3 with reference TRBV28 and TRBJ2-1 gives the whole variable domain DVKVTQSSRYLVKRTGEKVFLECVQDMDHENMFWYRQDPGLGLRLIYFSYDVKMKEKGDIPEGYSVSREKKERFSLILESASTNQTSMYLCASILGTSGNNEQFFGPGTRLTVL.

The chain combines TRBV5-1 with TRBJ1-2; 9 positions agree with TRBD1. J gave up 6 bases and V 3 bases, and 6 bases lay outside the gene matches. The CDR3 length is 14 residues. Germline V CDR1 and CDR2: SGHRS, YFSETQ. In DNA, the CDR3 is TGCGCCAGCAGCTGGGTACAGGGGGCAAATGGCTACACCTTC. This encodes CASSWVQGANGYTF.

As to this clonotype: This may come from a read error, since a much larger clone is one base off. V is TRBV9 and J is TRBJ2-7, with D perhaps matching TRBD1 or TRBD2 (7 bases each). V was shortened by 3 bases and J by 7 bases, with 20 bases between the two germline ends. CDR1 is SGDLS and CDR2 is YYNGEE in the germline V gene. This CDR3 spans 15 amino acids. The CDR3 coding sequence is TGTGCCAGCAGCGCCCAGGGGGGGGTGTACAATGAGCAGTACTTC. This sequence encodes CASSAQGGVYNEQYF.

This clonotype was observed at least ten times. J is TRBJ2-7 and V is TRBV7-9, with D tentatively TRBD2 (5 bases). The CDR3 spans 18 residues. V lost 5 bases and J lost 4, with 27 bases in between. CDR1 is SEHNR and CDR2 is FQNEAQ in the germline V gene (reference sequence). This CDR3 is CASSRGLQAKNPKYEQYF. CDR3 DNA: TGTGCCAGCAGCCGAGGACTCCAGGCTAAGAACCCAAAATACGAGCAGTACTTC.

This chain uses TRBV3-1 with TRBJ2-1; no clear D. Germline V gene lookup returns CDR1 LGHDT and CDR2 YNNKEL (reference sequence). The CDR3 consists of 17 residues. Trimming removed 1 base at V and 8 bases at J, with 21 bases between. The CDR3 spells CASSQGRFGVFTHEQFF. The CDR3 DNA is TGTGCCAGCAGCCAAGGGCGTTTTGGAGTTTTTACTCATGAGCAGTTCTTC.